The 5 T cell receptor beta chains in this list originate from one sample, sequenced in a study of T cells in Graves' hyperthyroidism and ophthalmopathy. Template material for amplifying TCR beta CDR3 regions consisted of RNA transcripts. HTBI primers were the set used in a first-round RT-PCR of the TCR CDR3. TCRdb re-called the multiplex PCR reads through MiXCR, storing one row per CDR3 protein. The sample holds hundreds of thousands of distinct CDR3 sequences, approximately 14% seen once. The material sequenced was blood. These receptors were taken from a man aged 18 to 30 with Graves' ophthalmopathy.

In this sample, this clonotype turned up many times. J is TRBJ2-1 and V is TRBV15, with TRBD2 matching 13 bases. Trimming took 1 base from V and 8 from J; bases not matched to a gene: 5. This CDR3 spans 16 amino acids. Germline V gene data show CDR1 as LNHNV and CDR2 as YYDKDF (reference sequence). The CDR3 nucleotides read TGTGCCACCAGCAGAGGGACTAGCGGGGGTGTCTATGAGCAGTTCTTC. Translated, it gives CATSRGTSGGVYEQFF. The full variable domain, rest sourced from reference TRBV15 and TRBJ2-1, is DAMVIQNPRYQVTQFGKPVTLSCSQTLNHNVMYWYQQKSSQAPKLLFHYYDKDFNNEADTPDNFQSRRPNTSFCFLDIRSPGLGDTAMYLCATSRGTSGGVYEQFFGPGTRLTVL.

This clonotype has a count of ten or more. The CDR3 spells CASSSTWEGTQYF. The DNA of the CDR3 is TGCGCCAGCAGCTCAACATGGGAGGGGACCCAGTACTTC. This chain joins TRBV5-1 and TRBJ2-5, with TRBD2 matching 7 bases. CDR3 length equals 13 residues. Unmatched junction bases numbered 6, after V lost 3 bases and J lost 7 bases. Per germline, CDR1 SGHRS and CDR2 YFSETQ.

This clonotype was detected only once. This may arise from a read error, as a much more abundant clone is one base away. The rearrangement uses TRBV10-3 and TRBJ2-5, with D perhaps TRBD2 (5 bases). Germline lookup yields CDR1 ENHRY and CDR2 SYGVKD. The CDR3 runs 16 residues. The CDR3 protein is CAISDVYSGFQETRYF. In DNA form, the CDR3 reads TGTGCCATCAGTGATGTTTACAGCGGCTTCCAAGAGACCCGGTACTTC.

This clonotype has at least ten counts. The chain carries TRBV2 and TRBJ2-6; 9 bases agree with TRBD1. In germline, CDR1 is SNHLY, CDR2 FYNNEI. V lost 7 bases to trimming and J lost 2 bases; unmatched junction nucleotides: 15. This CDR3 spans 19 amino acids. The CDR3 DNA reads as TGTGCCAGCAACAATATTCCGGGACAGGGAGTGACTGGGGCCAACGTCCTGACTTTC. It translates to CASNNIPGQGVTGANVLTF.

This clonotype was recorded a few times. This sequence joins TRBV6-1 and TRBJ2-7; tentatively, D is TRBD2 (5 bases). The CDR3 contains 13 residues. V was shortened by 7 bases and J by 2 bases, with 12 bases between the two germline ends. CDR1 MNHNS and CDR2 SASEGT come from the germline V gene. CDR3 DNA sequence: TGTGCCAGCATTCGGGATGAGACCTACGAGCAGTACTTC. Translation: CASIRDETYEQYF.